The 15 T cell receptor beta chains given below trace back to one sample, sequenced in a study of beta chain features in type 1 diabetes. The entirety of the isolated RNA underwent reverse transcription, so expressed TCRB transcripts were sequenced. Only in-frame clones appear in the TCRdb table, and some are missing; sequencing was by immunoSEQ multiplex PCR. This table holds hundreds of thousands of clones, over 8.5% found once. Sequenced sample: naive CD4+ T cells from blood. The receptors come from a woman aged 18-29 years in good health.

V gene TRBV5-1 combines with J gene TRBJ2-7; possibly TRBD1 for D (7 bases). The germline CDR1 and CDR2 sequences are SGHRS and YFSETQ. CDR3 length equals 13 residues. The V gene lost 7 bases and the J gene lost 2 bases, with 13 bases spanning the gap. For the CDR3, the DNA is TGCGCCAGCCGGAGGGACAGAGCCTACGAGCAGTACTTC. This sequence encodes CASRRDRAYEQYF.

This clone was seen a handful of times. The chain has TRBV5-4 and TRBJ1-1, with D perhaps matching TRBD1 (5 bases). The CDR3 length is 14 residues. Germline CDR1 SGHNT, CDR2 YYREEE (reference sequence). The V and J ends lost 0 bases and 1 base respectively, with 7 bases between them. The CDR3 region has the DNA TGTGCCAGCAGCTTGGACAGGTCGAACACTGAAGCTTTCTTT. Translated: CASSLDRSNTEAFF.

The chain uses TRBV10-3 and TRBJ2-4; no definite D call. The germline gives CDR1 ENHRY, CDR2 SYGVKD. V was clipped by 2 bases and J by 7 bases, with 9 bases between them. This CDR3 has 13 residues. The CDR3 region is CAISEAKSNIQYF. CDR3 bases: TGTGCCATCAGTGAGGCTAAAAGTAACATTCAGTACTTC.

In this sample, this clone turned up a few times. This chain joins TRBV25-1 and TRBJ2-1; the match to TRBD1 covers 11 bases. The CDR3 consists of 14 residues. The junction had 5 bases not matched to a gene; V was cut back by 8 bases and J by 5 bases. CDR1 and CDR2 from the germline V gene are MGHDK and SYGVNS. The DNA for the CDR3 is TGTGCCAGCCGGGACAGGGGGAACGACAATGAGCAGTTCTTC. Its protein is CASRDRGNDNEQFF.

The J gene is TRBJ2-7, the V gene TRBV15; 8 positions agree with TRBD2. Germline V gene data show CDR1 as LNHNV and CDR2 as YYDKDF (reference sequence). J gave up 6 bases and V 1 base, and 11 bases lay outside the gene matches. The CDR3 length is 16 residues. CDR3 DNA sequence: TGTGCCACCAGCAGAGGTCCACCGGGAGGGCGGGGCGAGCAGTACTTC. Translation gives CATSRGPPGGRGEQYF.

This sequence joins TRBV29-1 and TRBJ2-7, with D tentatively TRBD2 (5 bases). V was clipped by 4 bases and J by 7 bases, with 23 bases between them. Germline CDR1 and CDR2: SQVTM and ANQGSEA. The CDR3 contains 15 residues. The CDR3 region is CSVGDLGPSPWEQYF. The CDR3 DNA follows: TGCAGCGTTGGAGACCTGGGTCCTAGCCCTTGGGAGCAGTACTTC.

This clone has just a few counts. The chain links TRBV7-9 to TRBJ2-5; TRBD2 matches 13 bases. This CDR3 has 15 residues. CDR1 SEHNR and CDR2 FQNEAQ come from the germline V gene (reference sequence). With 5 bases clipped from V and 5 bases from J, the junction kept 5 bases outside the gene matches. The CDR3 DNA is TGTGCCAGCAGCCGGGGACTAGCGGGATCCGAGACCCAGTACTTC. This gives the protein CASSRGLAGSETQYF.

The chain has TRBV30 and TRBJ1-1; 10 nucleotides match TRBD1. The germline gives CDR1 GTSNPN, CDR2 SVGIG (reference sequence). Trimming removed 1 base from V and 3 bases from J; junction bases left unmatched: 5. CDR3 length equals 15 residues. CDR3 coding DNA: TGTGCCTGGAGTGACGCTGGACAGGGGGACACTGAAGCTTTCTTT. Translating it yields CAWSDAGQGDTEAFF. The full variable domain, in which reference TRBV30 and TRBJ1-1 provide the parts outside the CDR3, is SQTIHQWPATLVQPVGSPLSLECTVEGTSNPNLYWYRQAAGRGLQLLFYSVGIGQISSEVPQNLSASRPQDRQFILSSKKLLLSDSGFYLCAWSDAGQGDTEAFFGQGTRLTVV.

The chain employs TRBV14 and TRBJ2-1; a weak D match, TRBD1 (5 bases). CDR3 length equals 15 residues. CDR1 is SGHDN, CDR2 FVKESK, per germline. V shed 1 base and J shed 6 bases, with 13 bases lying between them. As DNA, the CDR3 is TGTGCCAGCAGCCAAGTTCGGACATCGGTCAATGAGCAGTTCTTC. Translating gives CASSQVRTSVNEQFF.

The chain combines TRBV4-1 with TRBJ2-3; TRBD2 matches 8 bases. V was clipped by 0 bases and J by 2 bases; unmatched bases: 7. From germline, CDR1 is MGHRA and CDR2 YSYEKL. This CDR3 region has 17 residues. The CDR3 is CASSQDPAGGHTDTQYF. CDR3 sequence (DNA): TGCGCCAGCAGCCAAGATCCGGCGGGAGGCCACACAGATACGCAGTATTTT.

J is TRBJ1-1 and V is TRBV5-4, with D unresolved. Germline assignment: CDR1 SGHNT and CDR2 YYREEE (reference sequence). This CDR3 spans 13 amino acids. Trimming stripped 0 bases from V and 5 bases from J, with 8 bases between. CDR3 loop: CASSLESVTEAFF. The CDR3 nucleotides read TGTGCCAGCAGCTTGGAATCCGTAACTGAAGCTTTCTTT.

This clone turned up a few times. J is TRBJ2-3 and V is TRBV30; D gene unclear. The V and J ends lost 3 bases and 6 bases respectively, with 13 bases between them. Germline V CDR1 and CDR2: GTSNPN, SVGIG (reference sequence). CDR3 length: 13 amino acids. Here the CDR3 DNA reads TGTGCCTGGAGCAAGCACAGCTCGGATACGCAGTATTTT. Its translation: CAWSKHSSDTQYF.

The chain joins TRBV28 to TRBJ1-5; 10 bases agree with TRBD1. There are 16 residues in the CDR3. Per the germline V gene, CDR1 is MDHEN and CDR2 is SYDVKM. V lost 0 bases and J lost 7; bases outside the gene matches: 6. The CDR3 here is CASSLWTGGTPQPQHF. Written as DNA, the CDR3 is TGTGCCAGCAGTTTATGGACAGGGGGCACCCCACAGCCCCAGCATTTT.

In this sample, this clone turned up a few times. The rearrangement joins TRBV28 to TRBJ2-3, with D perhaps matching TRBD2 (5 bases). Between the trimmed V and J ends, which lost 6 bases and 1 base, there was a span of 8 bases. This CDR3 region has 13 residues. Germline V CDR1 and CDR2: MDHEN, SYDVKM. CDR3 loop: CASRYGGTDTQYF. CDR3 bases: TGTGCCAGCAGGTACGGGGGCACAGATACGCAGTATTTT.

This chain links TRBV11-2 with TRBJ2-1, with D possibly TRBD2 on 6 matching bases. The ends were cut back, 0 bases at V and 8 bases at J, with 23 bases in the middle. CDR1 SGHAT and CDR2 FQNNGV come from the germline V gene. The CDR3 length is 18 residues. CDR3 residues: CASSLDYSLAGPFDEQFF. The CDR3 DNA is TGTGCCAGCAGCTTAGATTATTCACTAGCCGGTCCTTTCGATGAGCAGTTCTTC.